These 29 T cell receptor beta chains were sequenced from one sample in a study of human T cells and chemical hapten exposure. Each CDR3 protein gets one entry after TCRdb re-called the RACE reads with MiXCR. Of 150,000 to 200,000 distinct CDR3 sequences detected, around a quarter appear once; the ten largest clones hold roughly 2%. Sample time point: patch test 3, about 24 weeks after DPC sensitization. This sample's treatment: therapeutic diphenylcyclopropenone sensitization with weekly scalp DPC. The input for sequencing was whole blood, taken in connection with sensitization to the hapten diphenylcyclopropenone (DPC). The origin of the receptors is a young woman with alopecia areata. Some clones in this sample may be carry-over from other donors' samples.

This clonotype has at least ten counts. The rearrangement uses TRBV4-3 and TRBJ2-1; 8 nucleotides align to TRBD2. The germline CDR1 and CDR2 sequences are LGHNA and YSLEER. V lost 4 bases and J lost 8; bases outside the gene matches: 13. CDR3 length: 16 residues. The CDR3 reads CASSPALAGGVDEQFF. The CDR3 DNA reads TGCGCCAGCAGCCCTGCCCTAGCGGGTGGTGTCGATGAGCAGTTCTTC.

The chain combines TRBV14 with TRBJ1-2, with TRBD1 identical over 8 bases. V gave up 1 base and J gave up 8 bases; unmatched junction bases: 12. Germline CDR1 is SGHDN and CDR2 is FVKESK. The CDR3 consists of 16 residues. This CDR3 reads CASSQAGRARGQGYTF. CDR3 coding DNA: TGTGCCAGCAGCCAAGCAGGGAGAGCCAGGGGGCAAGGCTACACCTTC.

The CDR3 protein is CASIPGPTFHGYTF. The CDR3 DNA sequence: TGTGCCAGCATACCGGGACCGACTTTCCATGGCTACACCTTC. The V and J genes are TRBV7-9 and TRBJ1-2, with D possibly being TRBD1 (5 bases). V was pared by 7 bases and J by 6 bases, with 18 bases between. There are 14 residues in the CDR3. The V gene's germline CDR1 is SEHNR and CDR2 FQNEAQ (reference sequence).

This clonotype came up a few times. CDR3 nucleotide sequence: TGCGCCAGCAGCCAAGTCAGGGGATCTACTCAAGAGACCCAGTACTTC. Protein sequence: CASSQVRGSTQETQYF. The chain links TRBV4-1 to TRBJ2-5; D might be TRBD1 (6 bases). The germline V gene encodes CDR1 MGHRA and CDR2 YSYEKL. The CDR3 contains 16 residues. V was trimmed by 1 base and J by 2 bases, leaving 14 bases between them.

This clonotype was recorded many times. The rearrangement joins TRBV10-2 to TRBJ2-7, with D unclear. Germline CDR1 and CDR2: WSHSY and SAAADI. Trimming left V 5 bases short and J 3 bases short, with 8 bases between. CDR3 size: 12 residues. The CDR3 sequence is CASSQSSYEQYF. The DNA of the CDR3 is TGCGCCAGCAGTCAAAGCAGCTACGAGCAGTACTTC.

This clonotype showed up many times. The V and J genes are TRBV9 and TRBJ1-2; TRBD1 might be the D (5 bases). The germline V gene has CDR1 SGDLS and CDR2 YYNGEE. The CDR3 is 12 residues long. V lost 7 bases, J lost 3 bases, and 10 bases lay in between. CDR3 nucleotides: TGTGCCAGCGAAAGGACACACTATGGCTACACCTTC. It is translated as CASERTHYGYTF.

The chain joins TRBV29-1 to TRBJ1-1, with unresolved D. V lost 7 bases to trimming and J lost 1 base, with 10 bases between them. CDR1 SQVTM and CDR2 ANQGSEA come from the germline V gene. CDR3 length: 12 residues. This CDR3 is CSARMGNTEAFF. As DNA, the CDR3 is TGCAGCGCGCGAATGGGGAACACTGAAGCTTTCTTT.

This clonotype turned up a few times. This rearrangement joins TRBV7-2 to TRBJ1-2; 7 bases fit TRBD1. The CDR3 covers 14 residues. Germline lookup yields CDR1 SGHTA and CDR2 FQGNSA. J gave up 6 bases and V 5 bases, and 9 bases lay outside the gene matches. The CDR3 here is CASSTHRGPHGYTF. The CDR3 coding sequence is TGTGCCAGCAGCACACACAGGGGACCCCATGGCTACACCTTC.

The gene calls are TRBV7-2 and TRBJ2-5, with a possible D match to TRBD1 (5 bases). CDR3 length equals 15 residues. The germline V gene encodes CDR1 SGHTA and CDR2 FQGNSA. V lost 1 base to trimming and J lost 2 bases, with 11 bases between them. CDR3 coding DNA: TGTGCCAGCAGCTTAGTATCGCAGGGACAAGAGACCCAGTACTTC. This codes for CASSLVSQGQETQYF.

The rearrangement links TRBV12-2 to TRBJ2-5; TRBD2 is taken as the D call from the table, unchecked against the DNA. TRBV12-2 has pseudogene status. The CDR3 spans 18 residues. CDR3 amino acids: CASRLDSGGTGNQETQYF. The CDR3 coding sequence is TGTGCAAGTCGCTTAGATAGCGGGGGAACCGGGAACCAAGAGACCCAGTACTTC.

The J gene is TRBJ1-1, the V gene TRBV5-1; D uncertain. Trimming took 2 bases from V and 1 from J, leaving 9 bases between them. CDR3 length: 14 amino acids. CDR1 is SGHRS, CDR2 YFSETQ, per germline. The CDR3 is CASSLDNGNTEAFF. The CDR3 DNA sequence: TGCGCCAGCAGCTTAGATAACGGGAACACTGAAGCTTTCTTT.

This clonotype was counted between two and nine times. As DNA, the CDR3 is TGCAGTGCTAGAAGCGGGAAACCGGGCACCGGGGAGCTGTTTTTT. Encoded protein: CSARSGKPGTGELFF. V usage is TRBV20-1 and J usage is TRBJ2-2; 7 nucleotides line up with TRBD2. Germline-derived CDR1 and CDR2 are DFQATT and SNEGSKA (reference sequence). The CDR3 extends over 15 amino acids. The trim removed 2 bases at V and 4 bases at J, leaving 7 bases unmatched.

This clonotype was recorded a few times. In DNA, the CDR3 is TGTGCCATCAGTGAGTCGTTAGTTTTGGACGAGCAGTACTTC. It translates to CAISESLVLDEQYF. The genes are TRBV10-3 and TRBJ2-7; D is uncertain. CDR1 ENHRY and CDR2 SYGVKD come from the germline V gene. Between the trimmed V and J ends, which lost 0 bases and 5 bases, there was a span of 11 bases. The length of the CDR3 is 14 residues.

J is TRBJ1-1 and V is TRBV30; unclear D gene. Germline lookup yields CDR1 GTSNPN and CDR2 SVGIG (reference sequence). This CDR3 contains 12 residues. Trimming cost V 0 bases and J 1 base, with 3 bases left between them. The CDR3 DNA follows: TGTGCCTGGAGTGTAAAGAACACTGAAGCTTTCTTT. Protein product: CAWSVKNTEAFF. Variable domain in full (rest from reference TRBV30 and TRBJ1-1): SQTIHQWPATLVQPVGSPLSLECTVEGTSNPNLYWYRQAAGRGLQLLFYSVGIGQISSEVPQNLSASRPQDRQFILSSKKLLLSDSGFYLCAWSVKNTEAFFGQGTRLTVV.

This clonotype was recorded a few times. V is TRBV6-6 and J is TRBJ2-2, with TRBD1 matching over 8 bases. This CDR3 is built from 16 residues. Germline V gives CDR1 MNHNY, CDR2 SVGAGI (reference sequence). Germline trimming cut 8 bases from V and 2 bases from J; bases unmatched to any gene: 10. The CDR3 sequence: CASGRSRGQNTGELFF. The CDR3 DNA reads TGTGCCAGCGGCCGAAGCAGGGGGCAAAACACCGGGGAGCTGTTTTTT.

The V gene is TRBV27, the J gene TRBJ1-1; D remains ambiguous. The germline gives CDR1 MNHEY, CDR2 SMNVEV (reference sequence). The CDR3 covers 14 residues. V lost 3 bases and J lost 1, with 9 bases in between. The CDR3 DNA sequence: TGTGCCAGCAGTTTTGGCGGTGGGAACACTGAAGCTTTCTTT. It is translated as CASSFGGGNTEAFF.

The CDR3 sequence is CASSTQTGTEAFF. For the CDR3, the DNA is TGTGCCAGCAGTACTCAGACGGGCACTGAAGCTTTCTTT. The chain employs TRBV6-5 and TRBJ1-1, with D hard to call. Trimming removed 5 bases from V and 4 bases from J, with 11 bases in between. The CDR3 runs to 13 residues. Germline V gene sequence: CDR1 MNHEY, CDR2 SVGAGI.

This clonotype was picked up a small number of times. This rearrangement joins TRBV4-2 to TRBJ2-2; D is tentatively TRBD1 or TRBD2 (5 bases each). Trimming removed 0 bases from V and 3 bases from J, with 11 bases in between. The germline V gene has CDR1 LGHNA and CDR2 YNFKEQ. CDR3 length: 16 residues. CDR3 region: CASSQDTRGHTGELFF. The CDR3 coding sequence is TGTGCCAGCAGCCAAGATACGAGGGGACACACCGGGGAGCTGTTTTTT.

This clonotype was recorded a few times. The chain couples TRBV9 to TRBJ2-2; no clear D gene. The CDR3 totals 15 residues. Germline loops: CDR1 SGDLS, CDR2 YYNGEE. V gave up 0 bases and J gave up 6 bases, with 12 bases separating them. This CDR3 reads CASSVARQFPGELFF. The CDR3 DNA follows: TGTGCCAGCAGCGTAGCTCGGCAGTTCCCCGGGGAGCTGTTTTTT. The variable domain in full, with the rest retrieved from reference TRBV9 and TRBJ2-2, is DSGVTQTPKHLITATGQRVTLRCSPRSGDLSVYWYQQSLDQGLQFLIQYYNGEERAKGNILERFSAQQFPDLHSELNLSSLELGDSALYFCASSVARQFPGELFFGEGSRLTVL.

V and J are TRBV6-5 and TRBJ1-1, with D tentatively TRBD1 (6 bases). Trimming removed 2 bases from V and 3 bases from J, with 10 bases in between. This CDR3 is 14 amino acids long. Germline lookup yields CDR1 MNHEY and CDR2 SVGAGI. The CDR3 nucleotides are TGTGCCAGCAGTTACGACAGGCGTTACACTGAAGCTTTCTTT. Encoded protein: CASSYDRRYTEAFF.

Many counts were recorded for this clonotype. The chain uses TRBV29-1 and TRBJ2-7; tentatively, D is TRBD2 (6 bases). Deletions cut 4 bases from V and 9 bases from J, with 13 bases between. The germline gives CDR1 SQVTM, CDR2 ANQGSEA. The length of the CDR3 is 11 residues. In DNA, the CDR3 is TGCAGCGTTGTCCGGGAGAGGAGGCAGTACTTC. As protein: CSVVRERRQYF.

This clonotype came up a few times. V is TRBV11-2 and J is TRBJ1-2; D may be TRBD1 (6 bases). The CDR3 consists of 13 residues. The V end was cut by 5 bases, the J end by 3 bases, with 10 bases between. CDR1 is SGHAT and CDR2 is FQNNGV in the germline V gene. The CDR3: CASSLDSYYGYTF. The CDR3 DNA reads TGTGCCAGCAGCCTGGACAGTTACTATGGCTACACCTTC.

The rearrangement uses TRBV20-1 and TRBJ2-2, with D tentatively TRBD2 (7 bases). The germline gives CDR1 DFQATT, CDR2 SNEGSKA (reference sequence). V gave up 0 bases and J gave up 7 bases, with 18 bases separating them. The CDR3 contains 16 residues. Here the CDR3 reads CSARDHGRGRIGELFF. Written as DNA, the CDR3 is TGCAGTGCTAGAGATCACGGGCGGGGGCGGATCGGGGAGCTGTTTTTT.

The chain employs TRBV29-1 and TRBJ2-1, with TRBD2 identical over 9 bases. This CDR3 spans 12 amino acids. V lost 7 bases, J lost 5 bases, and 3 bases stayed unmatched. The germline CDR1 and CDR2 sequences are SQVTM and ANQGSEA. CDR3 protein: CSGLADNNEQFF. For the CDR3, the DNA is TGCAGCGGACTAGCGGACAACAATGAGCAGTTCTTC.

A single count supports this clonotype. The rearrangement uses TRBV20-1 and TRBJ2-1; 13 nucleotides agree with TRBD2. The ends lost 5 bases at V and 9 bases at J; junction bases unmatched: 10. Looked up from germline, CDR1 is DFQATT and CDR2 is SNEGSKA (reference sequence). This CDR3 has 15 amino acids. DNA for the CDR3: TGCAGTGCTGGCTTGACTAGCGGGGGGCCCCGTGAGCAGTTCTTC. Translated: CSAGLTSGGPREQFF.

In this sample, this clonotype turned up a few times. This chain connects TRBV6-5 to TRBJ2-5; the match to TRBD1 covers 8 bases. The CDR3 is made up of 14 amino acids. With V trimmed by 5 bases and J by 7 bases, 9 bases remained unmatched. CDR1 MNHEY and CDR2 SVGAGI come from the germline V gene. DNA for the CDR3: TGTGCCAGCAGTAGGACAGGGCCCACAGTGACCCAGTACTTC. Protein: CASSRTGPTVTQYF.

This clonotype was observed a few times. This chain links TRBV7-9 with TRBJ1-1; maybe TRBD1 (5 bases). Germline lookup yields CDR1 SEHNR and CDR2 FQNEAQ (reference sequence). V gave up 3 bases and J gave up 6 bases, with 14 bases separating them. The CDR3 contains 14 residues. CDR3 region: CASSLVRRGSEAFF. The CDR3 DNA sequence: TGTGCCAGCAGCTTGGTCAGGAGGGGTTCTGAAGCTTTCTTT.

V and J are TRBV24-1 and TRBJ2-3; 11 positions match TRBD2. Germline V gene data show CDR1 as KGHDR and CDR2 as SFDVKD. V shed 3 bases, J shed 6 bases, and the junction held 7 bases outside the gene matches. The CDR3 loop spans 16 amino acids. The CDR3 DNA follows: TGTGCCACCAGTGATGCCCTAGCGGGGGGAAGGGATACGCAGTATTTT. Translation gives CATSDALAGGRDTQYF.

V usage is TRBV4-2 and J usage is TRBJ2-7, with TRBD1 matching 10 bases. J lost 3 bases, V lost 6 bases, and 5 bases had no gene match. Germline V gives CDR1 LGHNA, CDR2 YNFKEQ. The CDR3 totals 14 residues. In nucleotides, the CDR3 is TGTGCCAGCAGTCGGGACAGGGGCAACTACGAGCAGTACTTC. This gives the protein CASSRDRGNYEQYF.